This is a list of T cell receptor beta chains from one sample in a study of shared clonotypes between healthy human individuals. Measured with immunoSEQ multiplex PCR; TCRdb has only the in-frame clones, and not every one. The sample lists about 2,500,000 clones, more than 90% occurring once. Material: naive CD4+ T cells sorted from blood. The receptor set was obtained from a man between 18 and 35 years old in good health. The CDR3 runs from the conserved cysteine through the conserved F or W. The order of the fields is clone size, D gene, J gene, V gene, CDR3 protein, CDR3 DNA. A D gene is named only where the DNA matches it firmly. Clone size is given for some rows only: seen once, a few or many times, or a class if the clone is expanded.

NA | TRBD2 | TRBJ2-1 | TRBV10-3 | CAISERRGGNEQFF | TGTGCCATCAGTGAAAGACGGGGGGGCAATGAGCAGTTCTTC
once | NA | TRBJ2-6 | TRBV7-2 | CASSLNSLNVLTF | TGTGCCAGCAGCTTAAACAGTCTTAACGTCCTGACTTTC
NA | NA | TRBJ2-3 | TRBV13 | CASSLGGPSTDTQYF | TGTGCCAGCAGCTTAGGTGGGCCAAGCACAGATACGCAGTATTTT
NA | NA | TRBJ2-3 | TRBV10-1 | CASSRSKTRKDTQYF | TGCGCCAGCAGTAGGTCCAAGACGCGGAAAGATACGCAGTATTTT
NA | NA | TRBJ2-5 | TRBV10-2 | CASRRETQYF | TGCGCCAGCAGGCGGGAGACCCAGTACTTC
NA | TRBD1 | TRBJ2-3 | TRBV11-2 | CASSRYTGVITDTQYF | TGTGCCAGCAGCAGATATACAGGGGTGATCACAGATACGCAGTATTTT
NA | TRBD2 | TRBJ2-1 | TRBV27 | CASSFTSAYNEQFF | TGTGCCAGCAGTTTTACTAGCGCCTACAATGAGCAGTTCTTC
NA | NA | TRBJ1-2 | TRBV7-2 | CASRDSGQLYGYTF | TGTGCCAGCAGGGATTCTGGACAGCTCTATGGCTACACCTTC
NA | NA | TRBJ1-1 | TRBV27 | CASSFRVSTEAFF | TGTGCCAGCAGTTTCAGGGTGAGCACTGAAGCTTTCTTT
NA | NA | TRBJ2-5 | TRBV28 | CASSLWALGETQYF | TGTGCCAGCAGCTTGTGGGCCCTGGGAGAGACCCAGTACTTC
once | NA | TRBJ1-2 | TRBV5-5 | CASSPTVYGYTF | TGTGCCAGCAGCCCCACAGTCTATGGCTACACCTTC
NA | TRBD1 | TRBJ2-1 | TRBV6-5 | CASSYSDRVGSEQFF | TGTGCCAGCAGTTACTCGGACAGGGTAGGGAGTGAGCAGTTCTTC
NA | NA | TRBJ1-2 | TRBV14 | CASSQDKGRYGYTF | TGTGCCAGCAGCCAAGATAAGGGGAGATATGGCTACACCTTC
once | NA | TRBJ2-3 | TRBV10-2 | CASSDRGDTQYF | TGCGCCAGCAGTGACAGAGGGGATACGCAGTATTTT
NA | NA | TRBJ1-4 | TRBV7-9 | CASSWGFGSTNEKLFF | TGTGCCAGCAGCTGGGGGTTCGGATCAACTAATGAAAAACTGTTTTTT
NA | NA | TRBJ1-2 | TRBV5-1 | CASSLVGRSGDGYTF | TGCGCCAGCAGCTTGGTGGGGCGCTCAGGGGATGGCTACACCTTC
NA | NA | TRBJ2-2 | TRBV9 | CASSSDPWTGELFF | TGTGCCAGCAGCTCCGACCCCTGGACCGGGGAGCTGTTTTTT
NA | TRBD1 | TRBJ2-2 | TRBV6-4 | CASSTGTANTGELFF | TGTGCCAGCAGCACCGGGACAGCTAACACCGGGGAGCTGTTTTTT
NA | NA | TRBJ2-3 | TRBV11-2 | CASSLIGSTDTQYF | TGTGCCAGCAGCTTAATCGGGAGCACAGATACGCAGTATTTT
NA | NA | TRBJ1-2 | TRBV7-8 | CASSGSTAYGYTF | TGTGCCAGCAGCGGCTCGACAGCTTATGGCTACACCTTC
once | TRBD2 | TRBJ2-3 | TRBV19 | CASSTPGAGGLTDTQYF | TGTGCCAGTAGTACCCCCGGAGCGGGAGGGTTGACAGATACGCAGTATTTT
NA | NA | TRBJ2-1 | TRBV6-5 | CASRQVPSSYNEQFF | TGTGCCAGCAGGCAGGTTCCGAGCTCCTACAATGAGCAGTTCTTC
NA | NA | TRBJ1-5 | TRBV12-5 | CASGLDLGSRGGVNSNQPQHF | TGTGCTAGTGGTTTGGACCTTGGTAGCCGAGGGGGTGTCAATAGCAATCAGCCCCAGCATTTT
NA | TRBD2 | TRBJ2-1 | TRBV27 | CASSSGLAGGGNEQFF | TGTGCCAGCAGTTCGGGCTTAGCGGGAGGGGGCAATGAGCAGTTCTTC
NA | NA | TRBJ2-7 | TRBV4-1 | CASSQVPTRDEQYF | TGCGCCAGCAGCCAAGTCCCCACTAGGGACGAGCAGTACTTC
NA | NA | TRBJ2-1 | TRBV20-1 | CSATGTPWQFF | TGCAGTGCTACCGGGACTCCCTGGCAGTTCTTC
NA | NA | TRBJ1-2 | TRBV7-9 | CASSFRAEGYGYTF | TGTGCCAGCAGCTTCAGGGCGGAAGGCTATGGCTACACCTTC
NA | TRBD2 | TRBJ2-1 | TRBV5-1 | CASSLTQREVHNEQFF | TGCGCCAGCAGCTTGACCCAGCGGGAGGTCCACAATGAGCAGTTCTTC
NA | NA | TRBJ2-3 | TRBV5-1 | CASSEFSTDTQYF | TGCGCCAGCAGCGAGTTTAGCACAGATACGCAGTATTTT
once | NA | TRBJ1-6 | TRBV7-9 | CASSLVGPVVSPLHF | TGTGCCAGCAGCTTAGTAGGGCCAGTAGTTTCACCCCTCCACTTT
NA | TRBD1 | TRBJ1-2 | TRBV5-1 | CASSSPDRVRGYTF | TGCGCCAGCAGCTCCCCGGACAGGGTCCGTGGCTACACCTTC
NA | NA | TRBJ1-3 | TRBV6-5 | CASSPQVGGNTIYF | TGTGCCAGCAGCCCTCAGGTGGGAGGAAACACCATATATTTT
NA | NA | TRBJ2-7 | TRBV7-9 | CASSPDRSYTSQYF | TGTGCCAGCAGCCCAGACAGGAGTTATACGTCGCAGTACTTC
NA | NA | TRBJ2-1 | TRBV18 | CASSPTDLILVGEQFF | TGTGCCAGCTCACCAACGGACTTGATTTTAGTCGGTGAGCAGTTCTTC
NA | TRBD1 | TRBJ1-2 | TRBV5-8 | CASSLEPGQGVYGYTF | TGTGCCAGCAGCTTGGAACCGGGACAGGGGGTCTATGGCTACACCTTC
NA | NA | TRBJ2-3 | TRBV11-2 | CASSQGLTTDTQYF | TGTGCCAGCAGCCAAGGACTAACCACAGATACGCAGTATTTT
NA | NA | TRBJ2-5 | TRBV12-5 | CASGLVLHRPQETQYF | TGTGCTAGTGGTTTGGTTTTGCACCGCCCCCAAGAGACCCAGTACTTC
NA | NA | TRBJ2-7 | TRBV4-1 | CASSQSELMPGEEQYF | TGCGCCAGCAGCCAGTCGGAGTTAATGCCGGGTGAAGAGCAGTACTTC
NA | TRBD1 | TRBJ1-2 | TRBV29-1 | CSVEHGTGWDYGYTF | TGCAGCGTTGAACATGGGACAGGTTGGGATTATGGCTACACCTTC
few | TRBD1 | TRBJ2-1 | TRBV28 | CASSTGVFNEQFF | TGTGCCAGCAGCACAGGGGTTTTCAATGAGCAGTTCTTC
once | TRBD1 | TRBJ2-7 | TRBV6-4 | CASSLPDRKAYEQYF | TGTGCCAGCAGTCTCCCGGACAGGAAGGCCTACGAGCAGTACTTC
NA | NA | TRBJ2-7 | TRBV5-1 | CASSPNHRVGSYEQYF | TGCGCCAGCAGCCCGAACCACAGGGTAGGCTCCTACGAGCAGTACTTC
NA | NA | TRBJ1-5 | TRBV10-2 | CASSEGGDQPQHF | TGCGCCAGCAGTGAAGGGGGGGATCAGCCCCAGCATTTT
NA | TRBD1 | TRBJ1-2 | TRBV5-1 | CASSLGPGGNYGYTF | TGCGCCAGCAGCTTGGGCCCAGGGGGCAACTATGGCTACACCTTC
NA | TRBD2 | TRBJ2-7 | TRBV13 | CASSGLAGENYEQYF | TGTGCCAGCAGCGGGCTAGCGGGGGAAAATTACGAGCAGTACTTC
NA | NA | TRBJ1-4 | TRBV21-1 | CARRDRGEEKLFF | TGTGCCCGACGAGACAGGGGTGAGGAAAAACTGTTTTTT
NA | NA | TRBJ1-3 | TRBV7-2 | CASSLSPSGTGNTIYF | TGTGCCAGCAGCTTATCGCCCTCAGGGACCGGAAACACCATATATTTT
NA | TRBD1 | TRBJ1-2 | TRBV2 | CASKDWDRENTF | TGTGCCAGCAAAGATTGGGACAGGGAAAACACCTTC
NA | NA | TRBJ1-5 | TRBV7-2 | CASSGRDTIRNQPQHF | TGTGCCAGCAGCGGGCGGGACACGATTAGGAATCAGCCCCAGCATTTT
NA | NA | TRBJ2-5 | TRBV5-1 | CASSHPGVAQYF | TGCGCCAGCAGCCATCCGGGGGTGGCCCAGTACTTC
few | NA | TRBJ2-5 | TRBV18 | CASSPGIQETQYF | TGTGCCAGCTCACCGGGGATCCAAGAGACCCAGTACTTC
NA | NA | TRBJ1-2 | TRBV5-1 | CASRLEVGNYGYTF | TGCGCCAGCAGATTGGAGGTAGGGAACTATGGCTACACCTTC
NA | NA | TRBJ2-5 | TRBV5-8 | CASSLWGATVGETQYF | TGTGCCAGCAGCTTGTGGGGGGCCACGGTTGGAGAGACCCAGTACTTC
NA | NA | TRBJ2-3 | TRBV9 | CARIPRGASTDTQYF | TGTGCCAGGATCCCTAGGGGGGCTAGCACAGATACGCAGTATTTT
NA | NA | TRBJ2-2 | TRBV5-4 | CASSPQRAANTGELFF | TGTGCCAGCAGCCCCCAGCGGGCGGCGAACACCGGGGAGCTGTTTTTT
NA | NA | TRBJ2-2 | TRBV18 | CASSPESANTGELFF | TGTGCCAGCTCACCCGAGTCGGCGAACACCGGGGAGCTGTTTTTT